These 29 T cell receptor beta chains were sequenced from one sample in a study of T cells in Graves' hyperthyroidism and ophthalmopathy. Using RNA transcripts as the source, TCR beta CDR3 regions were amplified. The primer set for the first-round RT-PCR of the TCR CDR3 was HTBI. TCRdb re-called the multiplex PCR reads with MiXCR, one entry per CDR3 protein. The sample comprises approximately 720,000 distinct CDR3 sequences, roughly a sixth of which are singletons, and 15% to 20% rests with the top ten. Sequencing was performed on blood. Receptor source: a woman aged 50 to 60 with Graves' hyperthyroidism that later progressed to Graves' ophthalmopathy.

At least ten counts were recorded for this clonotype. The gene calls are TRBV12-3 or TRBV12-4 and TRBJ1-2, with a weak D call TRBD1 (6 bases). This CDR3 has 14 residues. Trimming stripped 6 bases from V and 7 bases from J, with 18 bases between. Here the CDR3 DNA reads TGTGCCAGCAGCCTGCGACAGGCTGGCTCTGGCTACACCTTC. This gives the protein CASSLRQAGSGYTF.

The V gene is TRBV6-4, the J gene TRBJ1-1; D is perhaps TRBD1 (6 bases). The germline V gene encodes CDR1 MRHNA and CDR2 SNTAGT. The CDR3 consists of 14 residues. Trimming left V 5 bases short and J 4 bases short, with 14 bases between. The CDR3 nucleotides read TGTGCCAGCAGTTCCGACAGGTTGAGCACTGAAGCTTTCTTT. This sequence encodes CASSSDRLSTEAFF.

The table lists this clonotype with many counts. The chain is built from TRBV7-6 and TRBJ2-5; 11 nucleotides line up with TRBD2. J lost 2 bases, V lost 2 bases, and 7 bases had no gene match. The length of the CDR3 is 17 residues. From germline, CDR1 is SGHVS and CDR2 FNYEAQ. DNA of the CDR3: TGTGCCAGCAGCTTAAGTGTGGCTAGCGGGGGGCAAGAGACCCAGTACTTC. This encodes CASSLSVASGGQETQYF.

The table lists this clonotype with a few counts. The chain has TRBV5-6 and TRBJ1-6; 8 bases are shared with TRBD1. Trimming at V came to 4 bases and at J to 10 bases, leaving 10 bases not matched to a gene. Germline CDR1 reads SGHDT; CDR2 reads YYEEEE. The length of the CDR3 is 15 residues. CDR3 DNA: TGTGCCAGCAGCGGGGGATACAGGGGGGGATCACCCCTCCACTTT. Translated, it gives CASSGGYRGGSPLHF. The complete variable domain, with remaining parts taken from reference TRBV5-6 and TRBJ1-6, reads DAGVTQSPTHLIKTRGQQVTLRCSPKSGHDTVSWYQQALGQGPQFIFQYYEEEERQRGNFPDRFSGHQFPNYSSELNVNALLLGDSALYLCASSGGYRGGSPLHFGNGTRLTVT.

This chain joins TRBV29-1 and TRBJ2-3; tentative D call: TRBD2 (7 bases). This CDR3 has 15 residues. The V gene lost 2 bases and the J gene lost 5 bases, with 17 bases spanning the gap. From germline, CDR1 is SQVTM and CDR2 ANQGSEA. The chain's CDR3 is CSVERGVSQGDTQYF. Here the CDR3 DNA reads TGCAGCGTTGAACGGGGGGTCTCACAGGGAGATACGCAGTATTTT.

This clonotype was observed a handful of times. The rearrangement uses TRBV15 and TRBJ2-1, with 12 nucleotides matching TRBD1. Trimming cost V 6 bases and J 7 bases; bases outside gene matches: 7. This CDR3 contains 15 residues. The germline CDR1 and CDR2 sequences are LNHNV and YYDKDF (reference sequence). The CDR3 region is CATRAPGQGANEQFF. The CDR3 bases are TGTGCCACCAGAGCTCCGGGACAGGGGGCTAATGAGCAGTTCTTC.

V and J are TRBV9 and TRBJ2-2, with D hard to call. CDR3 length: 15 residues. Between the trimmed V and J ends, which lost 0 bases and 2 bases, there was a span of 8 bases. Germline values: CDR1 SGDLS, CDR2 YYNGEE. CDR3 sequence: CASSVVAVNTGELFF. CDR3 DNA sequence: TGTGCCAGCAGCGTAGTCGCAGTTAACACCGGGGAGCTGTTTTTT.

This clonotype was found once. This sequence joins TRBV12-3 or TRBV12-4 and TRBJ1-1, with 10 bases identical to TRBD1. Losses at the gene ends were 6 bases for V and 7 bases for J; bases not matched to a gene: 11. This CDR3 region has 15 residues. The chain's CDR3 is CASSLRTGGVGEAFF. DNA for the CDR3: TGTGCCAGCAGCTTAAGGACAGGGGGGGTTGGTGAAGCTTTCTTT.

This clonotype was seen repeatedly, ten times or more. The rearrangement uses TRBV5-1 and TRBJ1-5; D not certain. This CDR3 region has 14 residues. Trimming pared 4 bases from V and 2 bases from J, leaving 10 bases between. In germline, CDR1 is SGHRS, CDR2 YFSETQ. The CDR3 coding sequence is TGCGCCAGCAGCCCGTATAGTGGCAATCAGCCCCAGCATTTT. This gives the protein CASSPYSGNQPQHF.

In this sample, this clonotype turned up a few times. The V call is TRBV12-3 or TRBV12-4, the J call TRBJ2-3; no clear D gene. Trimming removed 6 bases from V and 8 bases from J, with 15 bases in between. This CDR3 has 13 residues. The CDR3 is CASRPDERVTQYF. The CDR3 DNA reads as TGTGCCAGCAGACCTGATGAACGGGTTACGCAGTATTTT.

The chain joins TRBV5-1 to TRBJ1-3, with unresolved D. Per germline, CDR1 SGHRS and CDR2 YFSETQ. Deletions cut 0 bases from V and 1 base from J, with 11 bases between. The CDR3 runs to 16 residues. DNA of the CDR3: TGCGCCAGCAGCTTGGAAGCCGGGAGTTCTGGAAACACCATATATTTT. It yields the protein CASSLEAGSSGNTIYF.

The J gene is TRBJ2-6, the V gene TRBV4-1; 12 bases are a match to TRBD1. V trimming: 3 bases; J trimming: 10 bases; junction bases outside the gene matches: 7. The CDR3 consists of 16 residues. CDR1 is MGHRA and CDR2 is YSYEKL in the germline V gene. The CDR3 nucleotides read TGCGCCAGCAGCCAGGGGGGACAGGGGGCGTTTAACGTCCTGACTTTC. Protein: CASSQGGQGAFNVLTF.

This clonotype has only a few counts. The genes are TRBV3-1 and TRBJ2-2, with a tentative D call TRBD2 (7 bases). This CDR3 is 16 amino acids long. Germline V gene data show CDR1 as LGHDT and CDR2 as YNNKEL (reference sequence). Trimming took 0 bases from V and 5 from J, leaving 13 bases between them. CDR3 sequence reads: CASSQDLGGRTGELFF. CDR3 coding DNA: TGTGCCAGCAGCCAAGATCTCGGGGGGCGAACCGGGGAGCTGTTTTTT. The variable domain in full, with the rest retrieved from reference TRBV3-1 and TRBJ2-2, is DTAVSQTPKYLVTQMGNDKSIKCEQNLGHDTMYWYKQDSKKFLKIMFSYNNKELIINETVPNRFSPKSPDKAHLNLHINSLELGDSAVYFCASSQDLGGRTGELFFGEGSRLTVL.

This chain uses TRBV18 with TRBJ1-3, with TRBD1 matching over 7 bases. This CDR3 has 15 amino acids. Germline V CDR1 and CDR2: KGHSH, LQKENI. After removal of 5 bases from V and 0 bases from J, the junction contained 4 bases not matched to a gene. The chain's CDR3 is CASSGTANSGNTIYF. CDR3 sequence (DNA): TGTGCCAGCTCAGGGACAGCAAACTCTGGAAACACCATATATTTT.

The gene calls are TRBV10-2 and TRBJ1-1, with D tentatively TRBD1 (6 bases). The V end was cut by 6 bases, the J end by 2 bases, with 13 bases between. Germline V gene data show CDR1 as WSHSY and CDR2 as SAAADI. The CDR3 is made up of 14 amino acids. Here the CDR3 reads CASRGEQGNTEAFF. CDR3 nucleotide sequence: TGCGCCAGCAGGGGTGAACAGGGAAACACTGAAGCTTTCTTT.

The genes are TRBV6-2 or TRBV6-3 and TRBJ2-2, with 10 bases matching TRBD2. Germline CDR1 is MNHEY and CDR2 is SVGEGT. The CDR3 spans 15 residues. The ends lost 6 bases at V and 7 bases at J; junction bases unmatched: 8. For the CDR3, the DNA is TGTGCCAGCAGGAGCGCTAGCGGGGGATACGGGGAGCTGTTTTTT. Translating it yields CASRSASGGYGELFF.

Only a few counts were recorded for this clonotype. V gene TRBV27 combines with J gene TRBJ1-2; 11 bases fit TRBD1. This CDR3 comprises 18 residues. Germline assignment: CDR1 MNHEY and CDR2 SMNVEV (reference sequence). J was trimmed by 5 bases and V by 6 bases; bases with no gene match: 17. The CDR3: CASRPMLSGTGGFYGYTF. The CDR3 DNA is TGTGCCAGCAGACCGATGTTATCCGGGACAGGGGGTTTTTATGGCTACACCTTC.

This clonotype was observed a handful of times. The CDR3: CASSGRDRTNYGYTF. The CDR3 DNA reads TGTGCCAGCAGCGGCCGGGACAGGACTAACTATGGCTACACCTTC. The chain links TRBV9 to TRBJ1-2; TRBD1 matches at 8 bases. Per germline, CDR1 SGDLS and CDR2 YYNGEE. J gave up 0 bases and V 3 bases, and 4 bases lay outside the gene matches. The CDR3 contains 15 residues.

This clonotype came up many times. This rearrangement joins TRBV11-3 to TRBJ2-1; D ambiguous. Germline V gene data show CDR1 as SGHNT and CDR2 as YENEEA. The CDR3 has 15 amino acids. V lost 3 bases and J lost 0, with 9 bases in between. DNA of the CDR3: TGTGCCAGCAGCTTCGGCCCCAGCTCCTACAATGAGCAGTTCTTC. Protein: CASSFGPSSYNEQFF.

The chain carries TRBV18 and TRBJ2-5, with a possible D match to TRBD2 (5 bases). CDR1 is KGHSH and CDR2 is LQKENI in the germline V gene. CDR3 size: 14 residues. V lost 2 bases and J 5 bases, leaving 12 bases between the germline ends. The CDR3 protein is CASSPIEGVETQYF. The DNA of the CDR3 is TGTGCCAGCTCACCAATAGAGGGTGTTGAGACCCAGTACTTC.

This clonotype was seen ten or more times. The junction differs from germline at one of its ends, possibly a read error. The CDR3 DNA sequence: TGCGCCAGCAGCTTGGCGGGGTTGGGCAATCAGCCCCAGCATTTT. Translating it yields CASSLAGLGNQPQHF. The rearrangement joins TRBV12-3 or TRBV12-4 to TRBJ1-5; D gene unclear. The CDR3 has 15 amino acids.

This clonotype was detected ten times or more. The rearrangement uses TRBV7-6 and TRBJ2-1, with a possible D match to TRBD2 (5 bases). Trimming took 5 bases from V and 8 from J, leaving 13 bases between them. The germline CDR1 and CDR2 sequences are SGHVS and FNYEAQ. The CDR3 consists of 13 residues. CDR3 region: CASSLRMGDEQFF. The CDR3 DNA reads TGTGCCAGCAGCCTAAGGATGGGAGATGAGCAGTTCTTC.

This clonotype was counted between two and nine times. The genes are TRBV11-1 and TRBJ2-2, with TRBD2 as a possible D gene (6 bases). Trimming cost V 4 bases and J 10 bases, with 19 bases left between them. The CDR3 length is 15 residues. Germline values: CDR1 SGHAT, CDR2 FQDESV (reference sequence). CDR3 sequence (DNA): TGTGCCAGCAGCTCTAACCGGGGACTTGGAGAGGAGCTGTTTTTT. Its translation: CASSSNRGLGEELFF.

V usage is TRBV10-3 and J usage is TRBJ2-7; TRBD2 aligns across 14 bases. CDR1 ENHRY and CDR2 SYGVKD come from the germline V gene. This CDR3 has 17 amino acids. V lost 4 bases and J lost 2; bases outside the gene matches: 7. CDR3 DNA sequence: TGTGCCATCAGTGTAAGAATGACTAGCGGGGGGGCCTACGAGCAGTACTTC. Protein product: CAISVRMTSGGAYEQYF.

The chain couples TRBV25-1 to TRBJ1-1, with D uncertain. V was cut by 2 bases and J by 11 bases, with 12 bases left in between. The CDR3 is 12 amino acids. CDR1 MGHDK and CDR2 SYGVNS come from the germline V gene. Here the CDR3 reads CASSEIPGVAFF. The DNA of the CDR3 is TGTGCCAGCAGTGAAATACCCGGGGTGGCTTTCTTT.

This clonotype was picked up a small number of times. The J gene is TRBJ1-2, the V gene TRBV6-1; D possibly corresponds to TRBD1 (5 bases). Germline V CDR1 and CDR2: MNHNS, SASEGT. V dropped 0 bases and J dropped 0 bases, with 14 bases sitting between them. CDR3 length: 17 residues. The CDR3 region has the DNA TGTGCCAGCAGTGAAGCGTTTGGGACCGCAGCTAACTATGGCTACACCTTC. Protein: CASSEAFGTAANYGYTF.

At least ten counts were recorded for this clonotype. The V call is TRBV5-1, the J call TRBJ2-3, with a possible D match to TRBD2 (6 bases). The ends were cut back, 8 bases at V and 3 bases at J, with 13 bases in the middle. This CDR3 is 13 amino acids long. Per germline, CDR1 SGHRS and CDR2 YFSETQ. Here the CDR3 reads CARTTGRTDTQYF. CDR3 nucleotide sequence: TGCGCCAGAACTACGGGGAGGACAGATACGCAGTATTTT.

This clonotype was counted only a few times. The chain uses TRBV5-6 and TRBJ2-7, with 7 bases fitting TRBD1. Germline assignment: CDR1 SGHDT and CDR2 YYEEEE. The CDR3 runs 13 residues. The J segment lost 5 bases and the V segment lost 0 bases, leaving 2 bases of the junction unmatched. CDR3 DNA: TGTGCCAGCAGCTTGGGAGGGGGCGACGAGCAGTACTTC. Amino acid sequence: CASSLGGGDEQYF.

This clonotype was seen only a few times. The rearrangement joins TRBV5-1 to TRBJ1-1; D ambiguous. V lost 4 bases and J lost 0, with 13 bases in between. The CDR3 extends over 15 amino acids. CDR1 is SGHRS, CDR2 YFSETQ, per germline. CDR3 DNA: TGCGCCAGCAGCCCCGCCGGGAGCATGAACACTGAAGCTTTCTTT. Encoded protein: CASSPAGSMNTEAFF.